This T cell receptor beta chain was documented in a study of shared clonotypes between healthy human individuals. Donors, healthy HIV-negative adults, lacked recent acute infections or vaccinations. The repertoire was sequenced with immunoSEQ multiplex PCR; TCRdb's copy has only in-frame clones and lacks some. Among over a million clones listed, around 97% were seen once. This CDR3 contains 12 residues. Germline assignment: CDR1 MNHNY and CDR2 SVGAGI (reference sequence). Trimming took off 11 bases at V and 3 bases at J, with 13 bases between the two ends. This sequence joins TRBV6-6 and TRBJ1-1; D gene uncertain. Material for sequencing was naive CD4+ T cells sorted from blood. The subset denotes: CD45RA+ positively selected. The receptor's source is a man aged 25-45 years in good health. The CDR3 protein is CASSGTHTEAFF. The CDR3 region has the DNA TGTGCCTCCTCGGGCACCCACACTGAAGCTTTCTTT.